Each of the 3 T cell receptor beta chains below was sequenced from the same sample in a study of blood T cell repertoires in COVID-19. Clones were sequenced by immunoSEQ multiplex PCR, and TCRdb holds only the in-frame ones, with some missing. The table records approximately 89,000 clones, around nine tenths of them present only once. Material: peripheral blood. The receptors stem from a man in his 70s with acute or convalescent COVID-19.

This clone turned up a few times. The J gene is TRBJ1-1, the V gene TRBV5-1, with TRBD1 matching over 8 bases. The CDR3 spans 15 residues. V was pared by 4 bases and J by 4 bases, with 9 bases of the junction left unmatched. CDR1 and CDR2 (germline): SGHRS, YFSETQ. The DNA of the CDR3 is TGCGCCAGCAGCCCGGAACGGACAGGGATCACTGAAGCTTTCTTT. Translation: CASSPERTGITEAFF.

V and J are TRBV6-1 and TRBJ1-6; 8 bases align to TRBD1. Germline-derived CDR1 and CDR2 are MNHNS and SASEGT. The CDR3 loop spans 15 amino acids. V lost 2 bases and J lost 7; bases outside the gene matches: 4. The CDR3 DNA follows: TGTGCCAGCAGTGAATCTCAGGGGGCGAATTCACCCCTCCACTTT. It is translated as CASSESQGANSPLHF.

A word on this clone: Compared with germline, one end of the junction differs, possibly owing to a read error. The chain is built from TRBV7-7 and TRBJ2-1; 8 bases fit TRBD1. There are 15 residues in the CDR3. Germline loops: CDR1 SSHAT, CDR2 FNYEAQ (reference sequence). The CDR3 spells CASSLGAPGGDEQFF. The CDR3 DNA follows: TGTGCTAGCAGCTTAGGGGCCCCAGGGGGCGATGAGCAGTTCTTC.